This T cell receptor (beta chain) comes out of a study of cytomegalovirus exposure and HLA in healthy donors. The PCR employed 60 Vbeta primers together with 13 Jbeta primers. Measured with immunoSEQ multiplex PCR; TCRdb has only the in-frame clones, and not every one. The sample lists roughly 200,000 clones, around nine tenths seen once, with 0.25% to 0.4% in the top ten. Germline V CDR1 and CDR2: KGHSH, LQKENI. V lost 3 bases and J lost 0; bases outside the gene matches: 1. This CDR3 is 15 amino acids long. V and J are TRBV18 and TRBJ1-3; 8 positions agree with TRBD1. Sequencing was performed on PBMCs. This receptor was identified in a woman under 40 in good health and CMV-seronegative. Here the CDR3 DNA reads TGTGCCAGCTCACCCGACAGGGGCTCTGGAAACACCATATATTTT. Translation: CASSPDRGSGNTIYF. Drawing the rest from reference TRBV18 and TRBJ1-3, the complete variable domain is NAGVMQNPRHLVRRRGQEARLRCSPMKGHSHVYWYRQLPEEGLKFMVYLQKENIIDESGMPKERFSAEFPKEGPSILRIQQVVRGDSAAYFCASSPDRGSGNTIYFGEGSWLTVV.